The sequence of this T cell receptor beta chain was determined in a study of CD8 T cells in Susac syndrome. Study background: When blood was collected, patients with Susac syndrome were therapy-naive, were taking corticosteroids, or were receiving intravenous immunoglobulin alone. General study findings and limits: CD4+ repertoires of Susac syndrome patients lacked detectable clonal expansion.

Germline values: CDR1 DFQATT, CDR2 SNEGSKA (reference sequence). Deletions cut 3 bases from V and 2 bases from J, with 10 bases between. This CDR3 is 13 amino acids long. Random hexamers primed reverse transcription of about 0.5 to 1 ug RNA. TCR beta CDR3 was amplified by immunoSEQ covering 54 Vbeta and 13 Jbeta. TCRdb analysed the immunoSEQ multiplex PCR reads with MiXCR anew, one entry per CDR3 protein. Found here are 170,000 or so distinct CDR3 sequences, under 95% of them singletons; the top ten hold 0.1% to 0.12%. TEMRA cells were FACS-enriched, and CD8+ and CD4+ T cells were isolated negatively. Remarks on this clonotype: Its antigen remains unidentified.

The specimen sequenced was CD4+ T cells from PBMCs. The TCR originated in a human donor with Susac syndrome. V gene TRBV20-1 combines with J gene TRBJ2-5; D tentatively fits TRBD1 or TRBD2 (5 bases each). The CDR3 DNA reads TGCAGTGCTAGCGAGGGACCTCAAGAGACCCAGTACTTC. This gives the protein CSASEGPQETQYF.